This T cell receptor (beta chain) was captured by sequencing in a study of cytomegalovirus exposure and HLA in healthy donors. General study findings and limits: As was reported, the HLA-A and HLA-B alleles of most subjects were accurately predicted from TCR beta sequences. Cytomegalovirus association was assigned to about 150 TCR beta chains. Using a false discovery rate of 0.05, a later analysis showed that fewer than 20,000 TCR beta sequences were associated with HLA alleles.

CDR1 is SGHKS, CDR2 YYEKEE, per germline (reference sequence). The CDR3 is made up of 14 amino acids. Trimming took 7 bases from V and 2 from J; bases not matched to a gene: 6. The PCR contained 60 Vbeta and 13 Jbeta primers. Sequencing was performed with immunoSEQ multiplex PCR; in TCRdb, only in-frame clones are kept and a portion is missing. The table has about 220,000 clones, roughly 79% seen once. This clone has just a few counts. Its antigen is currently unknown. This sequence was found in a male donor in good health and CMV-seronegative. Sample: PBMCs. The V and J genes are TRBV5-5 and TRBJ1-2, with TRBD1 matching over 9 bases. Here the CDR3 reads CASGGQGLNYGYTF. CDR3 coding DNA: TGTGCCAGCGGCGGACAGGGGCTAAACTATGGCTACACCTTC.